This entry concerns a single TCR beta chain. Authors' data handling: As immunoSEQ supplied junction-only sequences (without quality scores), filtering differed. Data came from immunoSEQ multiplex PCR; TCRdb stores just in-frame clones and leaves some out. The DNA was the basis for D and trimming; V, J and clone size are from that table. The data hold millions of clones, with approximately 94% observed a single time. Naive CD8 populations comprised CD45RO-negative cells positively selected for CCR7, excluding terminally differentiated effector memory CD45RA+ cells. The entry originates in a study of shared clonotypes between healthy human individuals. Study information: Researchers assigned three CD4 naive, three CD4 memory, two CD8 naive and one CD8 memory plate to each donor.

J lost 3 bases, V lost 3 bases, and 4 bases had no gene match. The CDR3 is 14 amino acids. From germline, CDR1 is SGDLS and CDR2 YYNGEE. Sequencing was done on a sample of naive CD8+ T cells from PBMCs. The chain is built from TRBV9 and TRBJ1-2; the match to TRBD1 covers 8 bases. This clonotype was obtained from a man younger than 30 in good health. Some clones in this sample may be carry-over from other donors' samples. CDR3 protein: CASSGGQGYYGYTF. In nucleotides, the CDR3 is TGTGCCAGCAGCGGCGGACAGGGTTACTATGGCTACACCTTC.